A single sample gave rise to the 14 T cell receptor beta chains below, sequenced in a study of blood T cell repertoires in COVID-19. Libraries were prepared by immunoSEQ multiplex PCR; TCRdb keeps only in-frame clonotypes and omits some of them. The data contain about 140,000 clones, approximately 87% of them singletons. Input material: peripheral blood. The receptors here all came from a woman aged 35 to 49 with acute or convalescent COVID-19.

The V gene is TRBV7-3, the J gene TRBJ2-5, with 9 bases lining up with TRBD2. CDR3 length: 16 amino acids. CDR1 and CDR2 (germline): SGHTA, FQGTGA. Trimming at V came to 1 base and at J to 0 bases, leaving 3 bases not matched to a gene. The CDR3: CASSLIAGENQETQYF. CDR3 DNA sequence: TGTGCCAGCAGCTTAATAGCGGGGGAAAACCAAGAGACCCAGTACTTC.

This clone has a single count. At one boundary the junction diverges from the germline segment, which might be a read error. The V and J genes are TRBV11-2 and TRBJ1-4, with D perhaps TRBD1 (5 bases). This CDR3 has 12 amino acids. CDR1 and CDR2 (germline): SGHAT, FQNNGV. In DNA, the CDR3 is TGTGCCAGCAGCTTATCCGGGGGACGGGTAAATTTT. Protein sequence: CASSLSGGRVNF.

This chain uses TRBV5-1 with TRBJ1-6, with 7 bases lining up with TRBD1. V was pared by 0 bases and J by 10 bases, with 4 bases of the junction left unmatched. The CDR3 consists of 14 residues. Germline CDR1 SGHRS, CDR2 YFSETQ. CDR3 in DNA: TGCGCCAGCAGCTTGGGGACAGGCGACTCACCCCTCCACTTT. Translating gives CASSLGTGDSPLHF.

V and J are TRBV7-8 and TRBJ2-2; 12 bases match TRBD2. V was clipped by 5 bases and J by 6 bases; unmatched bases: 10. The CDR3 has 17 amino acids. The V gene's germline CDR1 is SGHVS and CDR2 FQNEAQ. CDR3 loop: CASSILAGGIGSGELFF. The CDR3 region has the DNA TGTGCCAGCAGCATACTAGCGGGAGGAATCGGATCCGGGGAGCTGTTTTTT. Looking up the rest from reference TRBV7-8 and TRBJ2-2 gives the full variable domain: GAGVSQSPRYKVAKRGQDVALRCDPISGHVSLFWYQQALGQGPEFLTYFQNEAQLDKSGLPSDRFFAERPEGSVSTLKIQRTQQEDSAVYLCASSILAGGIGSGELFFGEGSRLTVL.

V and J are TRBV23-1 and TRBJ2-6; 12 bases agree with TRBD1. TRBV23-1 is known as an ORF, though its function is uncertain. This CDR3 has 18 amino acids. The J segment lost 4 bases and the V segment lost 0 bases, leaving 4 bases of the junction unmatched. The CDR3: CASSQSGQGAWGANVLTF. The CDR3 coding sequence is TGCGCCAGCAGTCAATCGGGACAGGGGGCGTGGGGGGCCAACGTCCTGACTTTC.

The J gene is TRBJ2-2, the V gene TRBV19; tentatively, D is TRBD1 (6 bases). The CDR3 sequence is 16 residues long. Deletions cut 3 bases from V and 1 base from J, with 12 bases between. CDR1 is LNHDA, CDR2 SQIVND, per germline (reference sequence). The CDR3 DNA reads as TGTGCCAGTAGTATCGGACAGACCTTGAACACCGGGGAGCTGTTTTTT. Protein sequence: CASSIGQTLNTGELFF.

CDR3 protein: CASSYIDSVYGYTF. The CDR3 DNA is TGTGCCAGCAGTTACATCGACAGCGTCTATGGCTACACCTTC. The gene calls are TRBV6-6 and TRBJ1-2; TRBD1 might be the D (5 bases). This CDR3 comprises 14 residues. Trimming removed 2 bases at V and 4 bases at J, with 11 bases between. Germline V gives CDR1 MNHNY, CDR2 SVGAGI (reference sequence).

V is TRBV11-2 and J is TRBJ2-7, with 9 bases fitting TRBD2. The junction had 14 bases not matched to a gene; V was cut back by 4 bases and J by 7 bases. The CDR3 loop spans 16 amino acids. CDR1 is SGHAT, CDR2 FQNNGV, per germline. CDR3 sequence (DNA): TGTGCCAGCAGCTCCCTTCACTCGGGACTAGCATGGGAGCAGTACTTC. Translation: CASSSLHSGLAWEQYF.

There are a few counts of this clone. V gene TRBV24-1 combines with J gene TRBJ1-1, with a tentative D call TRBD1 (5 bases). Germline assignment: CDR1 KGHDR and CDR2 SFDVKD. The CDR3 consists of 15 residues. The germline V and J ends were trimmed by 4 bases and 1 base, with 12 bases remaining between them. The CDR3, as DNA: TGTGCCACCAGTGAGGCGACAGCGGGGAACACTGAAGCTTTCTTT. It encodes CATSEATAGNTEAFF.

The rearrangement links TRBV4-3 to TRBJ2-1; D unclear. This CDR3 region has 14 residues. V was shortened by 1 base and J by 7 bases, with 11 bases between the two germline ends. Germline CDR1 LGHNA, CDR2 YSLEER. This CDR3 reads CASSQGEEWNEQFF. As DNA, the CDR3 is TGCGCCAGCAGCCAAGGTGAGGAGTGGAATGAGCAGTTCTTC.

The V and J genes are TRBV28 and TRBJ2-1; possible D gene TRBD2, 7 bases. CDR1 is MDHEN, CDR2 SYDVKM, per germline. The V and J ends lost 5 bases and 10 bases respectively, with 18 bases between them. CDR3 length: 14 residues. Here the CDR3 DNA reads TGTGCCAGCAGTACCAGCCGGGGGGCAAACGAGCAGTTCTTC. It yields the protein CASSTSRGANEQFF.

The rearrangement uses TRBV6-5 and TRBJ2-5; possibly TRBD2 for D (6 bases). Deletions cut 0 bases from V and 5 bases from J, with 13 bases between. The CDR3 covers 15 residues. CDR1 and CDR2 from the germline V gene are MNHEY and SVGAGI. The chain's CDR3 is CASSYSTLSGETQYF. CDR3 DNA: TGTGCCAGCAGTTACTCGACACTCAGCGGGGAGACCCAGTACTTC.

The rearrangement links TRBV7-2 to TRBJ2-1, with no clear D. V gave up 0 bases and J gave up 6 bases, with 12 bases separating them. The CDR3 extends over 15 amino acids. Germline CDR1 SGHTA, CDR2 FQGNSA. The CDR3 loop reads CASSLAARQINEQFF. CDR3 DNA: TGTGCCAGCAGCTTAGCTGCACGTCAGATCAATGAGCAGTTCTTC.

The V and J genes are TRBV28 and TRBJ2-1; 7 bases align to TRBD1. Trimming at V came to 6 bases and at J to 10 bases, leaving 6 bases not matched to a gene. The CDR3 loop spans 12 amino acids. CDR1 and CDR2 from the germline V gene are MDHEN and SYDVKM. The CDR3 loop is CASSIGTAEQFF. The CDR3 nucleotides are TGTGCCAGCAGCATAGGGACAGCCGAGCAGTTCTTC.